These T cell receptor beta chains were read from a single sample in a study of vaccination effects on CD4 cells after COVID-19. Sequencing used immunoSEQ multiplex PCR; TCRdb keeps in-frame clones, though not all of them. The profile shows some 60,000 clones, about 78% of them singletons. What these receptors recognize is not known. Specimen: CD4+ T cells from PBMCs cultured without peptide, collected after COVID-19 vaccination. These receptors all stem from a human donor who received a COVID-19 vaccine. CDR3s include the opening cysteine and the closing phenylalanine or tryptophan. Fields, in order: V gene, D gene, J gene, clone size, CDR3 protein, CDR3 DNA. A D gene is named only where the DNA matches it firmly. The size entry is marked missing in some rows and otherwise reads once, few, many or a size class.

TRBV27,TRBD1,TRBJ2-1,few,CASSPKTGLYNEQFF,TGTGCCAGCAGCCCCAAGACAGGGCTCTACAATGAGCAGTTCTTC
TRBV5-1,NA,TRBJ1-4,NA,CASSEGRNEKLFF,TGCGCCAGCTCGGAGGGGCGTAATGAAAAACTGTTTTTT
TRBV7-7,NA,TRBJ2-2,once,CASSLGDPRATGELFF,TGTGCTAGCAGCTTGGGGGACCCTCGAGCCACCGGGGAGCTGTTTTTT
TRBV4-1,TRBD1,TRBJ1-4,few,CASSHPDRDDEKLFF,TGCGCCAGCAGCCACCCTGACAGGGACGATGAAAAACTGTTTTTT
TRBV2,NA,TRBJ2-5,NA,CASRRKETQYF,TGTGCCAGCCGGAGGAAAGAGACCCAGTACTTC
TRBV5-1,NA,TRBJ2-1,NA,CASGQPRTTSSYNEQFF,TGCGCCAGCGGACAGCCTAGGACAACCAGCTCCTACAATGAGCAGTTCTTC
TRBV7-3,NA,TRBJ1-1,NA,CASSLSESTEAFF,TGTGCCAGCAGCTTGTCCGAAAGCACTGAAGCTTTCTTT
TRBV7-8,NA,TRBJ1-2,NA,CASSKERTRSYGYTF,TGTGCCAGCAGCAAGGAAAGGACACGGAGCTATGGCTACACCTTC
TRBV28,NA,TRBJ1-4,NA,CASRGVGNEKLFF,TGTGCCAGCAGGGGCGTGGGGAATGAAAAACTGTTTTTT
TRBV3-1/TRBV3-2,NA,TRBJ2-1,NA,CASSPAGGRGEQFF,TGTGCCAGCAGCCCCGCCGGGGGGCGAGGGGAGCAGTTCTTC
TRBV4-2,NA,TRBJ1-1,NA,CASSQDPGGLEAFF,TGTGCCAGCAGCCAGGATCCGGGGGGGCTGGAAGCTTTCTTT
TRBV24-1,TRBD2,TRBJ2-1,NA,CATSPWASGLTNEQFF,TGTGCCACCAGTCCTTGGGCTAGCGGACTAACCAATGAGCAGTTCTTC
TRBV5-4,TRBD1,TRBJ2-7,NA,CASSLGGTGGAEQYF,TGTGCCAGCAGCTTGGGGGGGACAGGGGGCGCCGAGCAGTACTTC
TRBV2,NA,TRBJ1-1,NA,CASSDIDRNTEAFF,TGTGCCAGCAGTGACATCGACAGGAACACTGAAGCTTTCTTT
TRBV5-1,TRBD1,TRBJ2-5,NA,CASSPDRVGQETQYF,TGCGCCAGCAGCCCGGACAGGGTTGGACAAGAGACCCAGTACTTC
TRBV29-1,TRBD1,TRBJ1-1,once,CSVEVGQGALTEAFF,TGCAGCGTTGAAGTGGGACAGGGGGCCCTCACTGAAGCTTTCTTT
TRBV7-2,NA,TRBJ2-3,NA,CASSPSSTRTDTQYF,TGTGCCAGCAGCCCCAGCTCGACGCGTACAGATACGCAGTATTTT
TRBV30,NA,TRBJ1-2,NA,CAWSPPERRGYTF,TGTGCCTGGAGTCCCCCTGAACGGCGTGGCTACACCTTC
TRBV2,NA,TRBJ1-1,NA,CASSESGRMNTEAFF,TGTGCCAGCAGTGAGTCGGGCAGGATGAACACTGAAGCTTTCTTT
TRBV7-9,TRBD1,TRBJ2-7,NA,CASSTMGQGSYEQYF,TGTGCCAGCAGCACAATGGGACAGGGCTCCTACGAGCAGTACTTC
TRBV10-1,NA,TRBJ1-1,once,CASSAMVFPGYTEAFF,TGCGCCAGCAGTGCGATGGTTTTCCCGGGGTACACTGAAGCTTTCTTT
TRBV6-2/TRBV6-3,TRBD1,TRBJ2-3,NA,CASSLQGSTDTQYF,TGTGCCAGCAGTTTACAGGGGAGCACAGATACGCAGTATTTT
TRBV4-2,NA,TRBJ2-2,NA,CASRPGLQVGELFF,TGTGCCAGCAGACCGGGACTCCAGGTCGGGGAGCTGTTTTTT
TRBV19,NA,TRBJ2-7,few,CASRSDRAYEQYF,TGTGCCAGTAGATCGGACAGAGCCTACGAGCAGTACTTC
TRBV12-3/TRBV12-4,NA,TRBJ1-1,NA,CASSLRGRWPAFF,TGTGCCAGCAGTTTGAGAGGGAGGTGGCCAGCTTTCTTT
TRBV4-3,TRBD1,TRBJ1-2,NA,CASSQPEAGGQVPYGYTF,TGCGCCAGCAGCCAACCGGAAGCCGGAGGACAGGTTCCGTATGGCTACACCTTC
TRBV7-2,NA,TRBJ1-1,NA,CASRPRGLNTEAFF,TGTGCCAGCAGACCCAGGGGCCTGAACACTGAAGCTTTCTTT
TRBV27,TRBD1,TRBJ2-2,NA,CASSHPTGVVPGELFF,TGTGCCAGCAGTCACCCGACAGGGGTGGTCCCCGGGGAGCTGTTTTTT
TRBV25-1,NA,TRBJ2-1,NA,CASSEGSSYNEQFF,TGTGCCAGCAGTGAAGGTAGCTCCTACAATGAGCAGTTCTTC
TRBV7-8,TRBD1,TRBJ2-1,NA,CASSSRDRTGTNEQFF,TGTGCCAGCAGCTCCCGGGACCGGACAGGGACAAATGAGCAGTTCTTC
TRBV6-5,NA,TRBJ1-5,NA,CASGRDQPQHF,TGTGCCAGCGGTCGGGATCAGCCCCAGCATTTT
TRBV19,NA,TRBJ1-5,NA,CASRTGKTGNQPQHF,TGTGCCAGTAGAACGGGGAAGACGGGCAATCAGCCCCAGCATTTT
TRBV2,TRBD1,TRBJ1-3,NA,CASSDATGSGNTIYF,TGTGCCAGCAGTGACGCGACAGGGTCTGGAAACACCATATATTTT
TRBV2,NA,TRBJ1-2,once,CASQRGQDYGYTF,TGTGCCTCCCAACGGGGACAAGACTATGGCTACACCTTC
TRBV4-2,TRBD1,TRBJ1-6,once,CASSQFLPGQGDSPLHF,TGTGCCAGCAGCCAATTTCTTCCGGGACAGGGTGATTCACCCCTCCACTTT
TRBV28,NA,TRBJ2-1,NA,CASSLQGKVNEQFF,TGTGCCAGCAGTTTACAGGGGAAGGTTAATGAGCAGTTCTTC
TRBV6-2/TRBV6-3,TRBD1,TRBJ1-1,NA,CASSSTGANTEAFF,TGTGCCAGCAGTTCGACAGGGGCGAACACTGAAGCTTTCTTT
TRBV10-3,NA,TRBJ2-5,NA,CAISEGGNSAKETQYF,TGTGCCATCAGTGAGGGGGGGAACAGCGCCAAAGAGACCCAGTACTTC
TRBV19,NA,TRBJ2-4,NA,CASRGLAKNIQYF,TGTGCCAGTAGGGGTCTAGCCAAAAACATTCAGTACTTC
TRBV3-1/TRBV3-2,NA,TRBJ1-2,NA,CASSRRWGPAGGGGYTF,TGTGCCAGCAGCCGACGATGGGGACCGGCGGGCGGCGGTGGCTACACCTTC
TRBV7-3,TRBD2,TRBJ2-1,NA,CASSSGGEQFF,TGTGCCAGCAGCTCGGGGGGGGAGCAGTTCTTC
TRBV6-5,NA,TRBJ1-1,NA,CASSFRQVHAFF,TGTGCCAGCAGTTTCAGACAGGTACACGCTTTCTTT
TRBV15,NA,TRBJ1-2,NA,CATSRGGTYGYTF,TGTGCCACCAGCAGGGGGGGGACCTATGGCTACACCTTC
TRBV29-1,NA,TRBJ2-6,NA,CSVSGQGETGANVLTF,TGCAGCGTCAGCGGGCAGGGTGAAACTGGGGCCAACGTCCTGACTTTC
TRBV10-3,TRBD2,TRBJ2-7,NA,CAITPGTSGASYEQYF,TGTGCCATCACCCCAGGGACTAGCGGGGCTTCCTACGAGCAGTACTTC
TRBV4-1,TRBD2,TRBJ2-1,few,CASSQDPTGLPNNEQFF,TGCGCCAGCAGCCAAGACCCCACGGGACTACCGAACAATGAGCAGTTCTTC
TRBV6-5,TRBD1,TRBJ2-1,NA,CASRGGQDSYNEQFF,TGTGCCAGCAGGGGTGGACAGGACTCCTACAATGAGCAGTTCTTC
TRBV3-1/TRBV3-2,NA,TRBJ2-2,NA,CASSQSTGELFF,TGTGCCAGCAGCCAAAGCACCGGGGAGCTGTTTTTT
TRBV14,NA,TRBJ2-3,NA,CASSQDASTQYF,TGTGCCAGCAGCCAAGACGCGAGTACGCAGTATTTT
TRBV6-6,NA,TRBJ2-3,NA,CASRRQASTDTQYF,TGTGCCAGCAGAAGACAGGCAAGCACAGATACGCAGTATTTT
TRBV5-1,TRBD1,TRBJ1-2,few,CASSLGQGTYGYTF,TGCGCCAGCAGCTTGGGACAGGGGACCTATGGCTACACCTTC
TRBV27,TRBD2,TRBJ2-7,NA,CASSLSLAGVYEQYF,TGTGCCAGCAGTTTATCTCTAGCGGGAGTTTACGAGCAGTACTTC
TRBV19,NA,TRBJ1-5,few,CASSTKTGNQPQHF,TGTGCCAGTAGTACCAAGACAGGTAACCAGCCCCAGCATTTT
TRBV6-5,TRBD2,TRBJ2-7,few,CASSYSTSGGYEQYF,TGTGCCAGCAGTTACTCGACTAGCGGGGGCTACGAGCAGTACTTC
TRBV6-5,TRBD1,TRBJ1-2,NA,CASSPGTANYGYTF,TGTGCCAGCAGCCCAGGGACAGCTAACTATGGCTACACCTTC
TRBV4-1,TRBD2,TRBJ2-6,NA,CASSQEGEGTGANVLTF,TGCGCCAGCAGCCAAGAGGGGGAGGGCACTGGGGCCAACGTCCTGACTTTC
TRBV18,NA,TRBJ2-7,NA,CASSPEGPQSNYEQYF,TGTGCCAGCTCACCGGAAGGGCCCCAATCAAACTACGAGCAGTACTTC
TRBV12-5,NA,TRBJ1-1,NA,CASGLGSNTEAFF,TGTGCTAGTGGTTTGGGGTCGAACACTGAAGCTTTCTTT
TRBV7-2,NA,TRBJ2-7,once,CASSRIGFIYEQYF,TGTGCCAGCAGCCGGATTGGTTTTATTTACGAGCAGTACTTC
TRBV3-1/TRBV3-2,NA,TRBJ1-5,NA,CASSHPGNQPQHF,TGTGCCAGCAGCCACCCTGGGAATCAGCCCCAGCATTTT